Here is one T cell receptor beta chain with its context. The antigen it recognizes is unknown. It has no much larger one-base neighbor in the sample; base qualities were not kept. This specimen belongs to a study of T-cell reconstitution after alpha-beta-depleted transplantation in children (dated by TCRdb to about 2016). About the full investigation: Using TCR repertoire profiling, the study followed T-cell immune reconstitution in a quantitative way in children after TCRalphabeta/CD19-depleted allogeneic hematopoietic cell transplantation. The paper's findings and limits, for the study overall: In some patients, the high TCRbeta diversity seen at day 60 was put down to recipient T cells and intrathymic progenitors that had survived conditioning. The frequencies of hyperexpanded clones fell over the following months, and after one year, T-cell counts and TCRbeta diversity were mostly attributed to newly produced T cells. About two months after transplant, the apparently early recovery of alphabetaT-cell counts reportedly depended on just several hundred clones that had expanded rapidly and came from non-depleted graft cells.

V is cut by 2 bases and J by 5 bases, and the space between the germline ends is 10 bases. The germline V gene (reference sequence) sets CDR1 to SGHKS and CDR2 to YYEKEE. From the cysteine through the phenylalanine, the CDR3 covers 14 amino acids. Only the CDR3 region is kept as DNA, spanning 42 bases read in frame from base 1. Receptor libraries were prepared by PCR. Sequencing instrument: Illumina HiSeq 2500. Molecular barcoding was employed in the preparation of TCR libraries, with unique molecular identifiers being used to normalize TCRbeta repertoire quantification. The raw public reads went through TCRdb reprocessing: fastp at Q25, MiXCR clone calling, in-frame beta chains kept. Records with the same CDR3 protein are collapsed into one entry carrying the most frequent genes and DNA. The sample table records about 980,000 distinct CDR3 sequences; less than 30% of these occur just once. The ten largest clones take up roughly 31% of the sample.

In the paper's terms, the treatment or condition label means: allogeneic hematopoietic cell transplantation with graft depleted of TCRalphabeta T cells and CD19 B cells. The transplant recipients were children given TCRalphabeta/CD19-depleted allogeneic hematopoietic cell grafts. This TCR came from a boy under two years old who had a stem cell transplant for SCID, so the T cells may come from the graft donor. This specimen consisted of PBMCs, mostly from graft donor cells, obtained 360 days after TCRalphabeta/CD19-depleted stem cell transplant. The rearranged chain carries TRBV5-5 and TRBJ1-4, with no confidently assigned D gene. The CDR3 has the sequence CASSFPDGNEKLFF. The base sequence is TGTGCCAGCAGCTTCCCGGACGGGAATGAAAAACTGTTTTTT.